The table lists the clone carrying this TCR beta chain with many counts. This specimen belongs to a study of T cells in Graves' hyperthyroidism and ophthalmopathy. RNA transcripts served as the template for amplifying TCR beta CDR3 regions. The TCR CDR3 was amplified in a first-round RT-PCR using the HTBI primer set. TCRdb fed the multiplex PCR reads into MiXCR, producing one record per CDR3 protein. This table holds fewer than 900,000 distinct CDR3 sequences, roughly a sixth found once. The receptor comes from a woman in her 50s with Graves' hyperthyroidism that later progressed to Graves' ophthalmopathy. The sequenced sample was blood.

CDR3 in amino acids: CAISWDRVAGTEAFF. The CDR3 DNA follows: TGTGCCATCAGCTGGGACAGGGTGGCGGGCACTGAAGCTTTCTTT. The chain couples TRBV10-3 to TRBJ1-1, with TRBD1 matching over 9 bases. The J segment lost 4 bases and the V segment lost 6 bases, leaving 9 bases of the junction unmatched. The CDR3 is made up of 15 amino acids. CDR1 ENHRY and CDR2 SYGVKD come from the germline V gene.